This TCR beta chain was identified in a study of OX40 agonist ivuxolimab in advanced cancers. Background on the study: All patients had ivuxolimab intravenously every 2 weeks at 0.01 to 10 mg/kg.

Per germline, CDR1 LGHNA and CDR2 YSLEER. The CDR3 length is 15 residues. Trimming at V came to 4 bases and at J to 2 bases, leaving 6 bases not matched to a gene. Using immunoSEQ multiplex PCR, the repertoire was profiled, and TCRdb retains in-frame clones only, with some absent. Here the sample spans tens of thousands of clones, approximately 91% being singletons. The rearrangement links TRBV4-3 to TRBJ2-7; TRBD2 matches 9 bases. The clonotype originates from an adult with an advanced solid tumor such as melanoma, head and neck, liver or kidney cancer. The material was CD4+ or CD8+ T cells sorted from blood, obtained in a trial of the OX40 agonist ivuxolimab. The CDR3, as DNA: TGCGCCAGCAGCCCCAGCGCTAGCGGGACCTACGAGCAGTACTTC. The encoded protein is CASSPSASGTYEQYF.